The TCR beta chain described here comes from a study of CD8 T cells in ankylosing spondylitis. TCRdb recomputed calls from the 5' RACE reads with MiXCR, one row per CDR3 protein. The table includes 200,000 to 250,000 distinct CDR3 sequences, approximately 8% detected once. This CDR3 is 13 amino acids long. V was cut by 7 bases and J by 0 bases, with 10 bases left in between. This clonotype was picked up many times. The V gene is TRBV12-3 or TRBV12-4, the J gene TRBJ2-7; weak D call: TRBD2 (6 bases). The clonotype originates from a female donor with ankylosing spondylitis or in good health (not recorded which). Material for sequencing was blood, either unsorted or a sorted T cell fraction (not recorded which). The CDR3 sequence is CASTRGSSYEQYF. CDR3 bases: TGTGCCAGCACTCGGGGGAGCTCCTACGAGCAGTACTTC.